A single sample is the source of the 3 T cell receptor beta chains below, sequenced in a study of T cells in Graves' hyperthyroidism and ophthalmopathy. RNA transcripts provided the source from which TCR beta CDR3 regions were amplified. The HTBI primer set was used in a first-round RT-PCR of the TCR CDR3. Via MiXCR, TCRdb re-called the multiplex PCR reads, giving one row per CDR3 protein. The sample has 250,000 to 300,000 distinct CDR3 sequences; roughly 15% are singletons. Source material: blood. The receptor source for this set is a woman aged 50 to 60 with Graves' hyperthyroidism that later progressed to Graves' ophthalmopathy.

This clonotype was detected a few times. A much larger clone is a single base away; this may be a read error. V is TRBV7-9 and J is TRBJ2-1; either TRBD1 or TRBD2 may supply D (5 bases each). CDR1 and CDR2 from the germline V gene are SEHNR and FQNEAQ (reference sequence). The CDR3 spans 15 residues. Written as DNA, the CDR3 is TGTGCCAGCGGCTTACCAGGGACCATCTACAATGAGCAGTTCTTC. It specifies CASGLPGTIYNEQFF.

This clonotype was seen ten or more times. This sequence joins TRBV5-1 and TRBJ2-3, with D possibly being TRBD1 (5 bases). The CDR3 is made up of 13 amino acids. The V and J ends lost 2 bases and 4 bases respectively, with 8 bases between them. Germline-derived CDR1 and CDR2 are SGHRS and YFSETQ. CDR3 protein: CASSLVGPDTQYF. The CDR3 DNA follows: TGCGCCAGCAGCTTAGTGGGGCCAGATACGCAGTATTTT.

V gene TRBV29-1 combines with J gene TRBJ2-7; 8 bases line up with TRBD1. Germline assignment: CDR1 SQVTM and CDR2 ANQGSEA. The CDR3 loop spans 14 amino acids. The ends lost 3 bases at V and 2 bases at J; junction bases unmatched: 6. The CDR3 here is CSVESGQGAYEQYF. In nucleotides, the CDR3 is TGCAGCGTTGAGTCCGGACAGGGAGCCTACGAGCAGTACTTC.